The rows below give T cell receptor beta chains drawn from one sample of a study of patients and donors after allogeneic stem cell transplantation. Using its own MiXCR run on the RT-PCR reads, TCRdb lists one record per CDR3 protein. The sample holds 30,000 to 40,000 distinct CDR3 sequences; more than 35% are singletons and the top ten take 76%. The sample was blood, either unsorted or a sorted T cell fraction (not recorded which). Every receptor here comes from a human donor who was either an allogeneic HSCT recipient or a stem cell or donor lymphocyte infusion donor (not recorded which). It is not recorded whose cells these are; they may come from a transplant donor. Both conserved end residues are part of each CDR3. The order of the fields is clone size, J gene, CDR3 length, V gene, D gene, CDR3 DNA, CDR3 protein. The D gene is left open where the match is weak. Clone size appears in some rows only: once, few, many, or a class for an expanded clone.

clone size: -
J gene: TRBJ1-5
CDR3 length: 15
V gene: TRBV4-2
D gene: TRBD1
CDR3 DNA: TGTGCCAGCAGCCTCGGACAGGGGTGGGATCAGCCCCAGCATTTT
CDR3 protein: CASSLGQGWDQPQHF

clone size: few
J gene: TRBJ1-5
CDR3 length: 20
V gene: TRBV4-3
D gene: -
CDR3 DNA: TGCGCCAGCAGCCAATGGTATTGGGGGATTTACGGAGAAAGCAATCAGCCCCAGCATTTT
CDR3 protein: CASSQWYWGIYGESNQPQHF

clone size: -
J gene: TRBJ1-2
CDR3 length: 15
V gene: TRBV5-1
D gene: -
CDR3 DNA: TGCGCCAGCAGTTACGGTACCTCCGGGGGCTATGGCTACACCTTC
CDR3 protein: CASSYGTSGGYGYTF

clone size: -
J gene: TRBJ1-5
CDR3 length: 13
V gene: TRBV20-1
D gene: TRBD1
CDR3 DNA: TGCAGTGCTTGGACAGGGAACCATCAGCCCCAGCATTTT
CDR3 protein: CSAWTGNHQPQHF

clone size: few
J gene: TRBJ1-2
CDR3 length: 15
V gene: TRBV20-1
D gene: -
CDR3 DNA: TGCAGTGCTAGAAGGGGCCCGGCGGGGCGTTATGGCTACACCTTC
CDR3 protein: CSARRGPAGRYGYTF

clone size: -
J gene: TRBJ1-1
CDR3 length: 15
V gene: TRBV5-5
D gene: -
CDR3 DNA: TGTGCCAGCAGCTTGGGACAGGCTAGGAACACTGAAGCTTTCTTT
CDR3 protein: CASSLGQARNTEAFF

clone size: -
J gene: TRBJ2-3
CDR3 length: 20
V gene: TRBV7-2
D gene: -
CDR3 DNA: TGTGCCAGCAGCTTAGAATACCCCCGGGAACGTATTACTAGCACAGATACGCAGTATTTT
CDR3 protein: CASSLEYPRERITSTDTQYF

clone size: -
J gene: TRBJ1-1
CDR3 length: 16
V gene: TRBV7-9
D gene: -
CDR3 DNA: TGTGCCAGCAGCTTAGTTCTCAGTTCTATGAACACTGAAGCTTTCTTT
CDR3 protein: CASSLVLSSMNTEAFF

clone size: -
J gene: TRBJ1-2
CDR3 length: 16
V gene: TRBV4-3
D gene: TRBD1
CDR3 DNA: TGCGCCAGCAGCCAAGCCGCGGACAGGGAAGTCTATGGCTACACCTTC
CDR3 protein: CASSQAADREVYGYTF

clone size: -
J gene: TRBJ2-1
CDR3 length: 14
V gene: TRBV7-9
D gene: -
CDR3 DNA: TGTGCCAGCAGCCGCCCCCGGGGGAATAATGAGCAGTTCTTC
CDR3 protein: CASSRPRGNNEQFF

clone size: few
J gene: TRBJ1-2
CDR3 length: 15
V gene: TRBV7-9
D gene: -
CDR3 DNA: TGTGCCAGCAGCGCCCCGGAGACCCTAGAGGAAGGCTACACCTTC
CDR3 protein: CASSAPETLEEGYTF

clone size: few
J gene: TRBJ1-2
CDR3 length: 12
V gene: TRBV6-5
D gene: TRBD1
CDR3 DNA: TGTGCCAGCAGAGACAGGGGGCCAGGCTACACCTTC
CDR3 protein: CASRDRGPGYTF

clone size: -
J gene: TRBJ2-1
CDR3 length: 16
V gene: TRBV9
D gene: -
CDR3 DNA: TGTGCCAGCAGCGTAGACCTGGGTTTGTCCTACAATGAGCAGTTCTTC
CDR3 protein: CASSVDLGLSYNEQFF

clone size: -
J gene: TRBJ1-5
CDR3 length: 17
V gene: TRBV6-6
D gene: -
CDR3 DNA: TGTGCCAGCAGTTACTCGAGGCAGGGGCCGGGGAATCAGCCCCAGCATTTT
CDR3 protein: CASSYSRQGPGNQPQHF

clone size: many
J gene: TRBJ1-4
CDR3 length: 16
V gene: TRBV15
D gene: TRBD1
CDR3 DNA: TGTGCCACCAGCAGATTTAGACAGGGCAATAATGAAAAACTGTTTTTT
CDR3 protein: CATSRFRQGNNEKLFF

clone size: -
J gene: TRBJ2-4
CDR3 length: 13
V gene: TRBV21-1
D gene: -
CDR3 DNA: TGTGCCAGCAGCCCGAGGGGGGAAAACATTCAGTACTTC
CDR3 protein: CASSPRGENIQYF

clone size: few
J gene: TRBJ1-5
CDR3 length: 13
V gene: TRBV6-2/TRBV6-3
D gene: -
CDR3 DNA: TGTGCCAGCAGTTACGTGGCCCATCAGCCCCAGCATTTT
CDR3 protein: CASSYVAHQPQHF

clone size: once
J gene: TRBJ2-3
CDR3 length: 16
V gene: TRBV7-9
D gene: TRBD2
CDR3 DNA: TGTGCCAGCAGCTCCCGGGGAGCGGGGGCGGTAGATACGCAGTATTTT
CDR3 protein: CASSSRGAGAVDTQYF

clone size: few
J gene: TRBJ1-1
CDR3 length: 14
V gene: TRBV7-6
D gene: -
CDR3 DNA: TGTGCCAGCAGCTTAAAGGGATTGAACACTGAAGCTTTCTTT
CDR3 protein: CASSLKGLNTEAFF

clone size: few
J gene: TRBJ1-6
CDR3 length: 15
V gene: TRBV7-9
D gene: TRBD1
CDR3 DNA: TGTGCCAGCAGCTTTGGACAGGGGAATAATTCACCCCTCCACTTT
CDR3 protein: CASSFGQGNNSPLHF

clone size: many
J gene: TRBJ2-3
CDR3 length: 15
V gene: TRBV24-1
D gene: -
CDR3 DNA: TGTGCCACCAGTGATAACGGACAGCGCACAGATACGCAGTATTTT
CDR3 protein: CATSDNGQRTDTQYF

clone size: -
J gene: TRBJ1-5
CDR3 length: 15
V gene: TRBV10-3
D gene: -
CDR3 DNA: TGTGCCATCAGTGACTCCGGACAGATCACTCAGCCCCAGCATTTT
CDR3 protein: CAISDSGQITQPQHF

clone size: -
J gene: TRBJ1-2
CDR3 length: 16
V gene: TRBV7-2
D gene: TRBD1
CDR3 DNA: TGTGCCAGCAGCTTAGCGGGCAGGACAGGAAACTATGGCTACACCTTC
CDR3 protein: CASSLAGRTGNYGYTF

clone size: -
J gene: TRBJ1-2
CDR3 length: 15
V gene: TRBV12-3/TRBV12-4
D gene: -
CDR3 DNA: TGTGCCAGCAGGCCCGACGACGGGATGGCTGATGGCTACACCTTC
CDR3 protein: CASRPDDGMADGYTF

clone size: few
J gene: TRBJ2-2
CDR3 length: 15
V gene: TRBV7-2
D gene: -
CDR3 DNA: TGTGCCAGCAGCCCTGTAAGCTCGAACACCGGGGAGCTGTTTTTT
CDR3 protein: CASSPVSSNTGELFF

clone size: -
J gene: TRBJ1-1
CDR3 length: 11
V gene: TRBV10-2
D gene: TRBD1
CDR3 DNA: TGCGCCAGCGGGACAGCTACTGAAGCTTTCTTT
CDR3 protein: CASGTATEAFF

clone size: -
J gene: TRBJ1-1
CDR3 length: 16
V gene: TRBV10-2
D gene: -
CDR3 DNA: TGCGCCAGCACCCCCCTGGGCGAGGAGCTCCCGCCGGAAGCTTTCTTT
CDR3 protein: CASTPLGEELPPEAFF

clone size: -
J gene: TRBJ2-1
CDR3 length: 14
V gene: TRBV6-5
D gene: TRBD1
CDR3 DNA: TGTGCCAGCCGAAAGACAGGGGGAGTGAATGAGCAGTTCTTC
CDR3 protein: CASRKTGGVNEQFF

clone size: -
J gene: TRBJ1-2
CDR3 length: 14
V gene: TRBV12-3/TRBV12-4
D gene: -
CDR3 DNA: TGTGCCAGCAGTCCAGGACATGCTAACTATGGCTACACCTTC
CDR3 protein: CASSPGHANYGYTF

clone size: -
J gene: TRBJ2-3
CDR3 length: 12
V gene: TRBV20-1
D gene: TRBD2
CDR3 DNA: TGCAGTGCTAGAACCTTAGCGGGAACGCAGTATTTT
CDR3 protein: CSARTLAGTQYF

clone size: -
J gene: TRBJ2-5
CDR3 length: 17
V gene: TRBV13
D gene: TRBD2
CDR3 DNA: TGTGCCAGCAGCTTTGGGAGCGGGGGGCGGCTCAGGGAGACCCAGTACTTC
CDR3 protein: CASSFGSGGRLRETQYF

clone size: -
J gene: TRBJ2-7
CDR3 length: 14
V gene: TRBV3-1
D gene: -
CDR3 DNA: TGTGCCAGCAGCCAAACGAGGAGCTCCTACGAGCAGTACTTC
CDR3 protein: CASSQTRSSYEQYF

clone size: few
J gene: TRBJ1-1
CDR3 length: 11
V gene: TRBV20-1
D gene: -
CDR3 DNA: TGCAGTGCTAGAGGGGTAACTGAAGCTTTCTTT
CDR3 protein: CSARGVTEAFF

clone size: -
J gene: TRBJ1-4
CDR3 length: 15
V gene: TRBV7-8
D gene: -
CDR3 DNA: TGTGCCAGCAGCCCTCGGGGGGCTACTAATGAAAAACTGTTTTTT
CDR3 protein: CASSPRGATNEKLFF

clone size: once
J gene: TRBJ2-7
CDR3 length: 15
V gene: TRBV5-1
D gene: TRBD2
CDR3 DNA: TGCGCCAGCAGCGACCCTTCTAGCGGGACATACGAGCAGTACTTC
CDR3 protein: CASSDPSSGTYEQYF

clone size: few
J gene: TRBJ1-5
CDR3 length: 14
V gene: TRBV7-2
D gene: -
CDR3 DNA: TGTGCCAGCAGCCCCCTGTGGGTTGTACAGCCCCAGCATTTT
CDR3 protein: CASSPLWVVQPQHF

clone size: -
J gene: TRBJ1-2
CDR3 length: 14
V gene: TRBV11-2
D gene: TRBD1
CDR3 DNA: TGTGCCAGCAGCTCAGGGGGTCCTACCTATGGCTACACCTTC
CDR3 protein: CASSSGGPTYGYTF

clone size: -
J gene: TRBJ1-6
CDR3 length: 15
V gene: TRBV7-9
D gene: TRBD1
CDR3 DNA: TGTGCCAGCAGCAAATGGACAGGGGATAATTCACCCCTCCACTTT
CDR3 protein: CASSKWTGDNSPLHF

clone size: -
J gene: TRBJ2-1
CDR3 length: 15
V gene: TRBV20-1
D gene: -
CDR3 DNA: TGCAGTGCTCCAACCGGGACCCACTCCTACAATGAGCAGTTCTTC
CDR3 protein: CSAPTGTHSYNEQFF

clone size: -
J gene: TRBJ1-5
CDR3 length: 14
V gene: TRBV20-1
D gene: -
CDR3 DNA: TGCAGTGCCGAGGGTGGGGCTCCCAATCAGCCCCAGCATTTT
CDR3 protein: CSAEGGAPNQPQHF

clone size: -
J gene: TRBJ1-4
CDR3 length: 15
V gene: TRBV20-1
D gene: TRBD1
CDR3 DNA: TGCAGTGCCAGGGCCAGGGGGGCTTCAAATGAAAAACTGTTTTTT
CDR3 protein: CSARARGASNEKLFF

clone size: -
J gene: TRBJ1-5
CDR3 length: 13
V gene: TRBV6-1
D gene: -
CDR3 DNA: TGTGCCAGCAGGACCCGGGGTCATCAGCCCCAGCATTTT
CDR3 protein: CASRTRGHQPQHF

clone size: -
J gene: TRBJ2-5
CDR3 length: 15
V gene: TRBV10-2
D gene: -
CDR3 DNA: TGCGCCAGTCTGGGACTGACAGGCCCCCAAGAGACCCAGTACTTC
CDR3 protein: CASLGLTGPQETQYF

clone size: once
J gene: TRBJ2-3
CDR3 length: 16
V gene: TRBV6-6
D gene: TRBD2
CDR3 DNA: TGTGCCAGCAGTTACTCGCCTAGCGGGAGTAGCGATACGCAGTATTTT
CDR3 protein: CASSYSPSGSSDTQYF

clone size: few
J gene: TRBJ2-5
CDR3 length: 16
V gene: TRBV5-1
D gene: TRBD2
CDR3 DNA: TGCGCCAGCAGCCTTGGTGCCCTAGCGGGGGAAGAGACCCAGTACTTC
CDR3 protein: CASSLGALAGEETQYF

clone size: once
J gene: TRBJ2-2
CDR3 length: 14
V gene: TRBV10-3
D gene: -
CDR3 DNA: TGTGCCATCAGTAGGGGACGAAACACCGGGGAGCTGTTTTTT
CDR3 protein: CAISRGRNTGELFF

clone size: -
J gene: TRBJ2-5
CDR3 length: 13
V gene: TRBV5-1
D gene: -
CDR3 DNA: TGCGCCAGCAGCTTCGGCCTACGAGAGACCCAGTACTTC
CDR3 protein: CASSFGLRETQYF